The source of this T cell receptor beta chain is a study of T cells in localized non-small cell lung cancer. Findings and limits, study-wide: Paired adjacent lung recovered a median roughly 60 of the top 100 tumor clones. Highest T cell clonality was seen in uninvolved adjacent lung, surpassing that measured in tumor. Among blood samples, higher T cell density accompanied longer overall survival. Owing to sequencing of a solitary tumor region, heterogeneity cannot be discounted.

The trim removed 9 bases at V and 2 bases at J, leaving 4 bases unmatched. Germline values: CDR1 MNHGY, CDR2 SAAAGT. The CDR3 totals 14 residues. Profiled with immunoSEQ multiplex PCR; TCRdb holds only in-frame clones, not every one. The data contain a few thousand clones, around a quarter of them singletons. On this clone: Its target is not known.

The receptor's source is a man aged 35-69 years with stage III lung adenocarcinoma. Sequencing was performed on lung tumor tissue, taken before any cancer treatment. The chain recombines TRBV6-8 with TRBJ2-7, with 13 bases fitting TRBD2. The CDR3 is CASQLAGGTYEQYF. The CDR3, as DNA: TGTGCCAGTCAACTAGCGGGGGGGACCTACGAGCAGTACTTC.